These T cell receptor beta chains were read from a single sample in a study of blood T cells in healthy people across ages. TCRdb itself ran the 5' RACE reads through MiXCR, one entry per CDR3 protein. Among 500,000 to 600,000 distinct CDR3 sequences listed, approximately 30% were seen once. The sequenced sample consisted of blood. These receptor sequences come from a woman between 65 and 79 years old in good health. Both conserved end residues are part of each CDR3. Each record gives: clone size, V gene, J gene, D gene, CDR3 DNA, CDR3 protein. A D gene is named only where the DNA matches it firmly. A clone size is listed for some rows: how often the clone was seen (once, few, many), or a class if it is expanded.

>-|TRBV5-1|TRBJ2-7|TRBD2
TGCGCCAGCAGCTCCAGGACTAGCGGGGGAAGATACTCCTACGAGCAGTACTTC
CASSSRTSGGRYSYEQYF
>-|TRBV20-1|TRBJ2-1|TRBD2
TGCAGTGCAGGGGCTAGCGGGGTTTACAATGAGCAGTTCTTC
CSAGASGVYNEQFF
>few|TRBV19|TRBJ1-2|-
TGTGCCACCTATTGGGACTATGGCTACACCTTC
CATYWDYGYTF
>few|TRBV20-1|TRBJ2-7|TRBD2
TGCAGTGCTAGGGGCCCTAGCGGGGGGTACGAGCAGTACTTC
CSARGPSGGYEQYF
>few|TRBV7-9|TRBJ2-3|TRBD1
TGTGCCAGCAGCCTTGACAGGGCCCCAGATACGCAGTATTTT
CASSLDRAPDTQYF
>-|TRBV5-1|TRBJ2-5|TRBD2
TGCGCCAGCGCCGACCCTAGCGGGGCTCAAGAGACCCGGTACTTC
CASADPSGAQETRYF
>few|TRBV5-8|TRBJ1-1|-
TGTGCCACCAGAGACCAATACCCCACTGAAGCTTTCTTT
CATRDQYPTEAFF
>few|TRBV7-3|TRBJ2-5|TRBD2
TGTGCCAGCAGCTCTGGACTAGCGGGGGGCTCCACGATCTTC
CASSSGLAGGSTIF
>few|TRBV7-2|TRBJ1-2|-
TGTGCCAGCAGACAAGCCCGAGGTAGCTACACCTTC
CASRQARGSYTF
>-|TRBV7-9|TRBJ2-5|-
TGTGCCAGCAGCTGGAATCAGGGCCCTCTATTTCAAGAGACCCAGTACTTC
CASSWNQGPLFQETQYF
>few|TRBV15|TRBJ2-2|-
TGTGCCACCAGCAGAGATCTCAGGTCGAACACCGGGGAGCTGTTTTTT
CATSRDLRSNTGELFF
>-|TRBV12-3/TRBV12-4|TRBJ2-5|-
TGTGCCAGCAACCTCCCAACAGGAGAAGCAGAGACCCAGTACTTC
CASNLPTGEAETQYF
>-|TRBV12-3/TRBV12-4|TRBJ2-7|-
TGTGCCAGCAGTTTTTTCCGGGCGTCGGAGCAGTACTTC
CASSFFRASEQYF
>few|TRBV11-2|TRBJ2-2|TRBD2
TGTGCCAGCAAATGGCGGGGGGCAAACACCGGGGAGCTGTTTTTT
CASKWRGANTGELFF
>-|TRBV6-1|TRBJ2-1|-
TGTGCCAGCAGTGCAACCAGGAGGGCCTCCTACAATGAGCAGTTCTTC
CASSATRRASYNEQFF
>-|TRBV12-3/TRBV12-4|TRBJ2-1|TRBD2
TGTGCCAGCAGCTCCTGGACTAGCGGGGGGAACAATGAGCAGTTCTTC
CASSSWTSGGNNEQFF
>-|TRBV14|TRBJ2-1|TRBD1
TGTGCCAGCAGCCAAAGACAGGGGGCGATCAATGAGCAGTTCTTC
CASSQRQGAINEQFF
>few|TRBV7-2|TRBJ1-5|TRBD1
TGTGCCAGCAGCGCTCCAGGGGGCGGCCAGCCCCAGCATTTT
CASSAPGGGQPQHF
>-|TRBV10-3|TRBJ2-7|TRBD1
TGTGCCATCAGTGGGTCCGGGACAGTTATTACCTACGAGCAGTACTTC
CAISGSGTVITYEQYF
>-|TRBV5-1|TRBJ2-7|TRBD1
TGCGCCAGCAGCCCGGGACAGCCCCACGAGCAGTACTTC
CASSPGQPHEQYF
>-|TRBV4-2|TRBJ1-2|-
TGTGCCAGCAGCCAAGGGACGGTGACGGAGGGCTACACCTTC
CASSQGTVTEGYTF
>few|TRBV10-3|TRBJ1-4|TRBD1
TGTGCCATCAGTGTTACCGGGACAGATAATGAAAAACTGTTTTTT
CAISVTGTDNEKLFF
>-|TRBV12-3/TRBV12-4|TRBJ2-7|-
TGTGCCAGCAGTTTCTCAGGTTATCCCTACGAGCAGTACTTC
CASSFSGYPYEQYF
>-|TRBV7-3|TRBJ2-5|-
TGTGCCAGCAGCTTAAAGGCTGACGTGGAGCAGTACTTC
CASSLKADVEQYF
>few|TRBV4-2|TRBJ1-5|-
TGTGCCAGCAGCCAAGATACAGCCAGCATTCAGCCCCAGCATTTT
CASSQDTASIQPQHF
>-|TRBV29-1|TRBJ2-1|-
TGCAGCGTTGAACCTTTGGGGGGCAAGGCCTCTAAAAATGAGCAGTTCTTC
CSVEPLGGKASKNEQFF
>-|TRBV7-8|TRBJ1-1|-
TGTGCCAGCAGCGGACAGAGGAACACTGAAGCTTTCTTT
CASSGQRNTEAFF
>few|TRBV20-1|TRBJ1-4|-
TGCAGTGTTGAAAAGGAAAAACTGTTTTTT
CSVEKEKLFF
>few|TRBV20-1|TRBJ1-5|TRBD1
TGCAGTGCTAGTCCCAACAGGGGCAGTCAGCCCCAGCATTTT
CSASPNRGSQPQHF
>few|TRBV2|TRBJ2-2|TRBD1
TGTGCCAGCAGTGACACAGGGGGAAGGACCGGGGAGCTGTTTTTT
CASSDTGGRTGELFF
>many|TRBV12-3/TRBV12-4|TRBJ2-5|TRBD1
TGTGCCAGCGCGTCCACAGGGGGAGAGACCCAGTACTTC
CASASTGGETQYF
>few|TRBV7-6|TRBJ1-3|-
TGTGCCAGCAGCCGTGACACGAGGTCTGGAAACACCATATATTTT
CASSRDTRSGNTIYF
>-|TRBV7-2|TRBJ2-1|-
TGTGCCAGCACCCTCACCGGCACAATTAAGTACAATGAGCAGTTCTTC
CASTLTGTIKYNEQFF
>-|TRBV27|TRBJ2-5|TRBD2
TGTGCCAGCAGTTTACCGACTAGCTTCGAGACCCAGTACTTC
CASSLPTSFETQYF
>few|TRBV11-1|TRBJ1-4|-
TGTGCCAGCAGTCGAGTCACTGATGAAAAACTGTTTTTT
CASSRVTDEKLFF
>-|TRBV12-3/TRBV12-4|TRBJ2-1|-
TGTGCCAGCAGCTCTATGTACAATGAGCAGTTCTTC
CASSSMYNEQFF
>few|TRBV6-2/TRBV6-3|TRBJ2-7|TRBD1
TGCGCCAGCAGTTACTCAAAAGGACAGGATCATTACGAGCAGTACTTC
CASSYSKGQDHYEQYF
>few|TRBV10-3|TRBJ2-7|-
TGTGCCATCAAGGCGGAAGGGGTCGAGCAGTACTTC
CAIKAEGVEQYF
>-|TRBV11-2|TRBJ2-1|-
TGTGCCAGCAGCCCATCTCCCCAAGTCTACAATGAGCAGTTCTTC
CASSPSPQVYNEQFF
>-|TRBV20-1|TRBJ1-2|-
TGCAGTGCATCTCACCCAATTAACTATGGCTACACCTTC
CSASHPINYGYTF
>-|TRBV7-9|TRBJ2-5|-
TGTGCCAGCAGCTTAGCCCTTACACCCTACCAAGAGACCCAGTACTTC
CASSLALTPYQETQYF
>-|TRBV7-2|TRBJ2-7|-
TGTGCCTCAACAGGGACGAGAAACGAGCAGTACTTC
CASTGTRNEQYF
>few|TRBV6-5|TRBJ1-2|-
TGTGCCAGCAGCCGAGGGGGAAACTATGGCTACACCTTC
CASSRGGNYGYTF
>-|TRBV4-1|TRBJ1-2|-
TGCGCCAGCAGCTCAAGGCTGCCCCCTAACTATGGCTACACCTTC
CASSSRLPPNYGYTF
>-|TRBV12-3/TRBV12-4|TRBJ2-5|-
TGTGCCAGCAGTTCGAACCGGACGCCGGGGACCCAGTACTTC
CASSSNRTPGTQYF
>few|TRBV20-1|TRBJ1-6|-
TGCAGTGCTAGTGGGGGAAGGGATTCACCCCTCCACTTT
CSASGGRDSPLHF
>-|TRBV5-5|TRBJ1-1|-
TGTGCCAGCAGCTTGAAAAGTTCAACTCCGGGGGCTTTCTTT
CASSLKSSTPGAFF
>few|TRBV5-5|TRBJ1-2|-
TGTGCCAGCAGCTTCGGTACATATGGCTACACCTTC
CASSFGTYGYTF
>-|TRBV20-1|TRBJ2-7|TRBD1
TGCAGTGCGACGGGACAGGTCTACGAGCAGTACTTC
CSATGQVYEQYF
>few|TRBV27|TRBJ2-7|TRBD1
TGTGCCAGCAGGCCGGGACAGGGCCTACCCAGCTCCTACGAGCAGTACTTC
CASRPGQGLPSSYEQYF
>few|TRBV25-1|TRBJ2-5|TRBD2
TGTGCCAGCAGTGAATTGGGAAGCGGGGGGGCGGAGACCCAGTACTTC
CASSELGSGGAETQYF
>-|TRBV19|TRBJ2-2|-
TGTGCCAGTAGTATAGGTGGGGTTGCCGGGGAGCTGTTTTTT
CASSIGGVAGELFF
>-|TRBV7-3|TRBJ2-1|TRBD2
TGTGTCAGCAGAATTCGTGGGCCTAGCGGGGGGGCATTCACTGAGCAGTTCTTC
CVSRIRGPSGGAFTEQFF